Shown below are 32 T cell receptor beta chains from a single sample sequenced in a study of shared clonotypes between healthy human individuals. Libraries were prepared by immunoSEQ multiplex PCR; TCRdb keeps only in-frame clonotypes and omits some of them. The sample shows about 1 million clones, around 74% of them seen only once. Sequenced input: memory CD4+ T cells sorted from blood. Subset meaning: CD45RA-negative fraction. The receptors originated from a man aged 18 to 30 in good health.

Concerning this clone: Different DNA sequences within this sample yield the same CDR3. The chain has TRBV2 and TRBJ2-5; the match to TRBD2 covers 11 bases. The CDR3 sequence is 16 residues long. V was pared by 1 base and J by 2 bases, with 3 bases of the junction left unmatched. Germline lookup yields CDR1 SNHLY and CDR2 FYNNEI. CDR3 protein: CASSEVGLAVQETQYF. The CDR3 nucleotides are TGTGCCAGCAGTGAAGTGGGACTAGCGGTACAAGAGACCCAGTACTTC.

This chain links TRBV30 with TRBJ2-1; 12 bases fit TRBD2. Unmatched junction bases numbered 12, after V lost 6 bases and J lost 9 bases. Per the germline V gene, CDR1 is GTSNPN and CDR2 is SVGIG (reference sequence). The CDR3 covers 15 residues. The CDR3 here is CACGWASGRAAEQFF. For the CDR3, the DNA is TGTGCCTGCGGATGGGCTAGCGGGAGGGCTGCTGAGCAGTTCTTC. Full variable domain (remainder filled in from reference TRBV30 and TRBJ2-1): SQTIHQWPATLVQPVGSPLSLECTVEGTSNPNLYWYRQAAGRGLQLLFYSVGIGQISSEVPQNLSASRPQDRQFILSSKKLLLSDSGFYLCACGWASGRAAEQFFGPGTRLTVL.

The V gene is TRBV5-5, the J gene TRBJ2-7; D is undetermined. The germline V gene has CDR1 SGHKS and CDR2 YYEKEE (reference sequence). This CDR3 is built from 12 residues. The ends were cut back, 5 bases at V and 2 bases at J, with 8 bases in the middle. In DNA form, the CDR3 reads TGTGCCAGCAGATCCGGACCCTACGAGCAGTACTTC. Translated: CASRSGPYEQYF. The variable domain in full, completed from reference TRBV5-5 and TRBJ2-7, reads DAGVTQSPTHLIKTRGQQVTLRCSPISGHKSVSWYQQVLGQGPQFIFQYYEKEERGRGNFPDRFSARQFPNYSSELNVNALLLGDSALYLCASRSGPYEQYFGPGTRLTVT.

The chain is built from TRBV4-1 and TRBJ2-4; TRBD1 is a possible D gene (5 bases). Germline CDR1 reads MGHRA; CDR2 reads YSYEKL. The CDR3 is made up of 16 amino acids. V lost 0 bases, J lost 0 bases, and 9 bases lay in between. The CDR3 here is CASSQERDRAKNIQYF. The CDR3 DNA reads as TGCGCCAGCAGCCAAGAAAGAGACAGAGCCAAAAACATTCAGTACTTC.

V usage is TRBV5-4 and J usage is TRBJ1-4; 9 nucleotides line up with TRBD1. The J segment lost 5 bases and the V segment lost 4 bases, leaving 3 bases of the junction unmatched. Germline CDR1 is SGHNT and CDR2 is YYREEE (reference sequence). CDR3 length equals 14 residues. Here the CDR3 reads CASSPGQGNEKLFF. The CDR3 DNA reads as TGTGCCAGCAGCCCGGGACAGGGAAATGAAAAACTGTTTTTT.

This clone was seen more than once but under ten times. The chain employs TRBV28 and TRBJ1-2, with 9 bases identical to TRBD1. The V segment lost 5 bases and the J segment 2 bases; nucleotides outside the gene matches: 12. Germline V gene lookup returns CDR1 MDHEN and CDR2 SYDVKM. CDR3 length equals 17 residues. CDR3 nucleotides: TGTGCCAGCAGTACCGGGACAGGGTTGGGTGGGAACTATGGCTACACCTTC. It codes for CASSTGTGLGGNYGYTF.

V usage is TRBV6-1 and J usage is TRBJ2-7, with 11 bases fitting TRBD2. CDR1 and CDR2 from the germline V gene are MNHNS and SASEGT. V was pared by 7 bases and J by 6 bases, with 11 bases of the junction left unmatched. The CDR3 covers 15 residues. The CDR3: CASKGAPSGGTEQYF. The CDR3 nucleotides read TGTGCCAGCAAGGGGGCCCCTAGCGGGGGGACCGAGCAGTACTTC.

The rearrangement links TRBV4-3 to TRBJ1-2; TRBD1 matches at 10 bases. Germline CDR1 LGHNA, CDR2 YSLEER. This CDR3 comprises 14 residues. J gave up 5 bases and V 4 bases, and 4 bases lay outside the gene matches. CDR3 in amino acids: CASSRRTGGYGYTF. The CDR3 coding sequence is TGCGCCAGCAGCCGCAGGACAGGGGGATATGGCTACACCTTC.

The CDR3 here is CASSQRTAEYGYTF. The CDR3 nucleotides read TGTGCCAGCAGTCAGAGGACAGCTGAGTATGGCTACACCTTC. The chain has TRBV6-5 and TRBJ1-2; possibly TRBD1 for D (6 bases). The CDR3 sequence is 14 residues long. The V and J ends lost 5 bases and 5 bases respectively, with 15 bases between them. Germline V gene lookup returns CDR1 MNHEY and CDR2 SVGAGI.

This chain links TRBV7-2 with TRBJ1-3; the match to TRBD1 covers 10 bases. CDR1 SGHTA and CDR2 FQGNSA come from the germline V gene. V shed 5 bases and J 3 bases; nucleotides not matched to a gene: 4. This CDR3 is built from 15 residues. The DNA of the CDR3 is TGTGCCAGCAGCAAGACAGGGGGCCATGGAAACACCATATATTTT. It translates to CASSKTGGHGNTIYF.

This clone was recorded once. The chain uses TRBV4-2 and TRBJ1-6; 10 bases are shared with TRBD1. This CDR3 is 16 amino acids long. V was clipped by 3 bases and J by 7 bases; unmatched bases: 6. The germline V gene encodes CDR1 LGHNA and CDR2 YNFKEQ. Here the CDR3 DNA reads TGTGCCAGCAGCCAGGCGACAGGGGGCACGAATTCACCCCTCCACTTT. This sequence encodes CASSQATGGTNSPLHF.

This rearrangement joins TRBV21-1 to TRBJ1-1; TRBD1, the table's D call, was not compared with the DNA. TRBV21-1 is described as a pseudogene. The CDR3 loop spans 15 amino acids. The CDR3 here is CASSKARQTGSKAFF. DNA for the CDR3: TGTGCCAGCAGCAAAGCGCGTCAAACAGGGTCGAAAGCTTTCTTT.

V gene TRBV10-3 combines with J gene TRBJ2-7, with 7 bases lining up with TRBD2. The CDR3 has 12 residues. Unmatched junction bases numbered 3, after V lost 8 bases and J lost 2 bases. The germline gives CDR1 ENHRY, CDR2 SYGVKD. The CDR3 coding sequence is TGTGCCATCGGGGAGGGACCCTACGAGCAGTACTTC. This encodes CAIGEGPYEQYF.

The rearrangement uses TRBV7-6 and TRBJ2-3; 7 bases map to TRBD2. The length of the CDR3 is 17 residues. Germline V lookup: CDR1 SGHVS, CDR2 FNYEAQ. With V trimmed by 2 bases and J by 4 bases, 12 bases remained unmatched. The CDR3 bases are TGTGCCAGCAGCTTAAGGCTGAGCGGGATGGGGGCAGATACGCAGTATTTT. It yields the protein CASSLRLSGMGADTQYF.

This clone was picked up many times. In DNA form, the CDR3 reads TGCGCCAGCAGCTGGACAGGTTTTAGCTCCTACAATGAGCAGTTCTTC. Protein: CASSWTGFSSYNEQFF. V gene TRBV5-1 combines with J gene TRBJ2-1; 7 bases align to TRBD1. The trim removed 3 bases at V and 0 bases at J, leaving 6 bases unmatched. The CDR3 length is 16 residues. Germline V CDR1 and CDR2: SGHRS, YFSETQ. The full variable domain, in which reference TRBV5-1 and TRBJ2-1 provide the parts outside the CDR3, is KAGVTQTPRYLIKTRGQQVTLSCSPISGHRSVSWYQQTPGQGLQFLFEYFSETQRNKGNFPGRFSGRQFSNSRSEMNVSTLELGDSALYLCASSWTGFSSYNEQFFGPGTRLTVL.

The V and J genes are TRBV5-6 and TRBJ2-3; 8 nucleotides align to TRBD2. The V gene's germline CDR1 is SGHDT and CDR2 YYEEEE. V dropped 4 bases and J dropped 3; count of bases not matched to a gene: 10. The CDR3 loop spans 16 amino acids. The chain's CDR3 is CASSPALAGGTDTQYF. The CDR3 DNA reads as TGTGCCAGCAGCCCGGCCCTTGCGGGGGGTACAGATACGCAGTATTTT.

V and J are TRBV15 and TRBJ2-3, with 13 positions matching TRBD2. Germline-derived CDR1 and CDR2 are LNHNV and YYDKDF (reference sequence). V gave up 5 bases and J gave up 1 base; unmatched junction bases: 6. The CDR3 runs to 17 residues. CDR3 bases: TGTGCCACCAGCTCACGGACTAGCGGGAGCCGCACAGATACGCAGTATTTT. This encodes CATSSRTSGSRTDTQYF.

The chain is built from TRBV5-6 and TRBJ1-3; D unresolved. The CDR3 is 12 amino acids. V lost 2 bases and J 4 bases, leaving 4 bases between the germline ends. From germline, CDR1 is SGHDT and CDR2 YYEEEE. CDR3 DNA: TGTGCCAGCAGCTTTCTGGGAAACACCATATATTTT. As protein: CASSFLGNTIYF.

This clone showed up just a few times. The genes are TRBV25-1 and TRBJ2-1, with 8 nucleotides matching TRBD1. This CDR3 is 15 amino acids long. Per the germline V gene, CDR1 is MGHDK and CDR2 is SYGVNS. The V and J ends lost 3 bases and 7 bases, in that order; junction bases with no gene match: 8. CDR3 coding DNA: TGTGCCAGCAGTGATGGACAGGGTCTGAGGAATGAGCAGTTCTTC. Translation: CASSDGQGLRNEQFF.

The V and J genes are TRBV2 and TRBJ1-2, with 10 nucleotides matching TRBD1. This CDR3 is 15 amino acids long. J was trimmed by 8 bases and V by 1 base; bases with no gene match: 7. Germline V gives CDR1 SNHLY, CDR2 FYNNEI. CDR3 residues: CASSEEGQGSVGYTF. The CDR3 bases are TGTGCCAGCAGTGAAGAGGGACAGGGGTCCGTCGGCTACACCTTC.

The J gene is TRBJ2-3, the V gene TRBV28; D possibly corresponds to TRBD2 (5 bases). CDR3 length equals 10 residues. In germline, CDR1 is MDHEN, CDR2 SYDVKM. CDR3 residues: CATGGPYQYF. DNA for the CDR3: TGTGCGACTGGCGGGCCATACCAGTATTTT.

The rearrangement uses TRBV5-1 and TRBJ2-1, with 10 nucleotides matching TRBD1. From germline, CDR1 is SGHRS and CDR2 YFSETQ. This CDR3 has 15 residues. J gave up 6 bases and V 2 bases, and 5 bases lay outside the gene matches. The CDR3 sequence: CASSFPGQGTNEQFF. CDR3 bases: TGCGCCAGCAGCTTCCCGGGACAGGGGACCAATGAGCAGTTCTTC. Complete variable domain (other parts from reference TRBV5-1 and TRBJ2-1): KAGVTQTPRYLIKTRGQQVTLSCSPISGHRSVSWYQQTPGQGLQFLFEYFSETQRNKGNFPGRFSGRQFSNSRSEMNVSTLELGDSALYLCASSFPGQGTNEQFFGPGTRLTVL.

The chain links TRBV13 to TRBJ2-5; the D is unclear. Trimming pared 4 bases from V and 1 base from J, leaving 10 bases between. The germline V gene encodes CDR1 PRHDT and CDR2 FYEKMQ (reference sequence). This CDR3 is 14 amino acids long. This chain's CDR3 is CASSSTQVQETQYF. The CDR3 DNA follows: TGTGCCAGCAGCTCCACCCAGGTCCAAGAGACCCAGTACTTC.

J is TRBJ2-7 and V is TRBV18, with D perhaps matching TRBD1 (7 bases). V was shortened by 5 bases and J by 9 bases, with 11 bases between the two germline ends. This CDR3 region has 11 residues. Germline assignment: CDR1 KGHSH and CDR2 LQKENI. The CDR3 DNA sequence: TGTGCCAGCTCATCCCAGGGGGGGCAGTACTTC. It translates to CASSSQGGQYF.

The chain is built from TRBV19 and TRBJ2-3; 7 bases line up with TRBD2. Per germline, CDR1 LNHDA and CDR2 SQIVND (reference sequence). The CDR3 is 16 amino acids. With V trimmed by 3 bases and J by 5 bases, 11 bases remained unmatched. CDR3 amino acids: CASSMGTGRGEDTQYF. CDR3 DNA: TGTGCCAGTAGTATGGGGACTGGACGGGGGGAAGATACGCAGTATTTT.

This clone was counted many times. The CDR3 sequence: CAIRQGSGYEQYF. CDR3 in DNA: TGTGCCATCAGACAGGGTAGTGGGTACGAGCAGTACTTC. V and J are TRBV10-3 and TRBJ2-7, with TRBD1 as a possible D gene (6 bases). V was shortened by 6 bases and J by 4 bases, with 13 bases between the two germline ends. This CDR3 is built from 13 residues. Germline CDR1 ENHRY, CDR2 SYGVKD.

The chain uses TRBV10-3 and TRBJ1-5; no definite D call. V shed 2 bases and J shed 0 bases, with 5 bases lying between them. The CDR3 consists of 14 residues. The germline V gene has CDR1 ENHRY and CDR2 SYGVKD. The CDR3 protein is CAISETVSNQPQHF. Written as DNA, the CDR3 is TGTGCCATCAGTGAGACGGTTAGCAATCAGCCCCAGCATTTT.

The sample holds one count of this clone. The chain joins TRBV27 to TRBJ2-7, with 14 positions matching TRBD2. J was trimmed by 5 bases and V by 1 base; bases with no gene match: 4. Per the germline V gene, CDR1 is MNHEY and CDR2 is SMNVEV (reference sequence). This CDR3 spans 16 amino acids. The CDR3 sequence: CASSLWGTSGSNEQYF. As DNA, the CDR3 is TGTGCCAGCAGTTTATGGGGGACTAGCGGGAGCAACGAGCAGTACTTC.

As for this clone: The junction and the germline gene differ at one end; a read error may be behind it. The CDR3 sequence: CAWSSTGASPLHF. The CDR3 bases are TGTGCTTGGAGCTCGACAGGAGCCTCACCCCTCCACTTT. The chain is built from TRBV30 and TRBJ1-6, with D possibly TRBD1 on 6 matching bases. The CDR3 totals 13 residues. CDR1 GTSNPN and CDR2 SVGIG come from the germline V gene (reference sequence).

The chain employs TRBV9 and TRBJ1-6, with D hard to call. V was pared by 2 bases and J by 5 bases, with 8 bases between. The length of the CDR3 is 14 residues. The V gene's germline CDR1 is SGDLS and CDR2 YYNGEE. The CDR3 loop reads CASSVSLNNSPLHF. The CDR3 region has the DNA TGTGCCAGCAGCGTCAGCCTTAATAATTCACCCCTCCACTTT.

This clone was observed a few times. The V and J genes are TRBV9 and TRBJ2-3, with D unresolved. V was shortened by 0 bases and J by 3 bases, with 14 bases between the two germline ends. CDR1 is SGDLS and CDR2 is YYNGEE in the germline V gene. CDR3 length: 16 amino acids. CDR3 sequence reads: CASSVEIADGTDTQYF. The CDR3 nucleotides are TGTGCCAGCAGCGTAGAGATTGCGGACGGGACAGATACGCAGTATTTT.

J is TRBJ1-2 and V is TRBV19, with 7 bases fitting TRBD1. Germline CDR1 and CDR2: LNHDA and SQIVND (reference sequence). This CDR3 region has 15 residues. The V gene end was trimmed by 4 bases and the J gene end by 3 bases; junction bases not matched to a gene: 8. The CDR3 DNA is TGTGCCAGTAGTACTGGCAGGGGGTCCGACTATGGCTACACCTTC. This encodes CASSTGRGSDYGYTF.